The present TCR beta chain was sequenced within a study of T-cell memory formation after mild COVID-19. Whole-study findings and limits: Clones shrinking between day 15 and 85 showed a balanced CD4/CD8 split, and those that grew later tilted toward CD4+. Specificity for SARS-CoV-2 was not confirmed among the second-wave clones peaking on day 37.

Comments on this clonotype: Its antigen is unknown.

The CDR3 is 14 amino acids. With 0 bases removed from V and 2 bases from J, the gap between germline ends came to 7 bases. Germline V gene sequence: CDR1 SEHNR, CDR2 FQNEAQ (reference sequence). Constant-segment primers served in 5'RACE that generated TCR alpha and TCR beta cDNA libraries bearing sample barcodes and UMIs. TCRdb independently ran MiXCR on the 5' RACE reads; one entry per CDR3 protein. Among over 130,000 distinct CDR3 sequences listed, 14% were seen once. The rearrangement uses TRBV7-9 and TRBJ2-5; D remains ambiguous. The sequencing sample was made of PBMCs or a T cell subset sorted from them (not recorded which). The receptor was derived from an adult woman who had mild COVID-19 (a few samples of this study predate the infection). Cell type and time point are not known. Here the CDR3 DNA reads TGTGCCAGCAGCTTAGCCTCCGGACAAGAGACCCAGTACTTC. Translating gives CASSLASGQETQYF.